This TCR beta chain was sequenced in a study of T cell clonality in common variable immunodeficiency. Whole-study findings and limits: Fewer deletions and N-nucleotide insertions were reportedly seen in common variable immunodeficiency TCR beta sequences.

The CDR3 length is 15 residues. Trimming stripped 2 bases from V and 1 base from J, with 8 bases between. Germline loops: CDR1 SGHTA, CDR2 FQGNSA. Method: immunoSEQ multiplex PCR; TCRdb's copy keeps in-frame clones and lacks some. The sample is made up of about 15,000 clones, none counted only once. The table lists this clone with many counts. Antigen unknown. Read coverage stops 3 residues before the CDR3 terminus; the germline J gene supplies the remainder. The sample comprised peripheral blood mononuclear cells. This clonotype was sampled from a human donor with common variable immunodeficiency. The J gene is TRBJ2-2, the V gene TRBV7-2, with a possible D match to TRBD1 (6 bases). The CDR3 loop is CASSLQGLNTGELFF. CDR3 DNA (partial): TGTGCCAGCAGCTTACAGGGGCTGAACACCGGGGAG.